The sequence of this TCR beta chain was determined in a study of shared clonotypes between healthy human individuals. Whole-study results and caveats: Naive subsets generally exceeded memory subsets in estimated richness. Enrolling few donors narrowed the genetic and exposure-history diversity that was represented. Blood was the sole source, and tissue repertoires probably differ. Sequencing depth was expected to affect clonotype sharing among donors.

About this clone itself: Its specificity is not known.

Profiled with immunoSEQ multiplex PCR; TCRdb holds only in-frame clones, not every one. The sample carries some 1,100,000 clones, more than 75% recorded once. The sequence came from a young man in good health. Some clones in this sample may be carry-over from other donors' samples. The material sequenced was memory CD4+ T cells from PBMCs. Subset denoted: CD45RA-negative fraction.

The CDR3 DNA reads TGTGCCAGTAGGGAGATACAAGTCTATAACACTGAAGCTTTCTTT. Translation: CASREIQVYNTEAFF. The chain carries TRBV19 and TRBJ1-1; D uncertain. V lost 6 bases and J 2 bases, leaving 16 bases between the germline ends. The CDR3 runs 15 residues. Germline loops: CDR1 LNHDA, CDR2 SQIVND (reference sequence).